One and the same sample provided the 24 T cell receptor beta chains below, sequenced in a study of blood T cells in healthy people across ages (dated by TCRdb to the mid-2010s). Libraries were made using 5' RACE. Sequencing was carried out with an Illumina HiSeq 2500. A second PCR of about 6 to 11 cycles was performed with a sample-barcoded 5' primer and a J-beta primer mix. TCRdb itself trimmed the public reads at Q25 with fastp, ran MiXCR and retained productive beta chains. Each CDR3 protein appears once, grouped with its most common genes and DNA. The sample records 1.5 million to 2 million distinct CDR3 sequences, approximately 28% of which are singletons. The top ten hold roughly 8% of the sample. Sequenced material: blood. The receptors stem from a woman in her 30s in good health.

V gene TRBV4-3 combines with J gene TRBJ2-7; a possible D gene is TRBD1 (6 bases). The length of the CDR3 is 15 residues. Germline CDR1 LGHNA, CDR2 YSLEER. Trimming took off 0 bases at V and 7 bases at J, with 16 bases between the two ends. CDR3: CASSQEETGWEEQYF. CDR3 nucleotide sequence: TGCGCCAGCAGCCAAGAAGAGACAGGTTGGGAGGAGCAGTACTTC.

This clonotype was detected many times. This sequence joins TRBV7-2 and TRBJ2-3, with D uncertain. V lost 3 bases and J lost 5, with 6 bases in between. From germline, CDR1 is SGHTA and CDR2 FQGNSA. CDR3 length: 12 amino acids. The CDR3 coding sequence is TGTGCCAGCAGCTTGGAGCTAGATACGCAGTATTTT. Its protein is CASSLELDTQYF.

V and J are TRBV29-1 and TRBJ2-1, with D maybe TRBD1 (6 bases). Germline loops: CDR1 SQVTM, CDR2 ANQGSEA. The CDR3 spans 18 residues. The V and J ends lost 0 bases and 0 bases respectively, with 18 bases between them. CDR3 sequence: CSVEDLFEDSFSYNEQFF. CDR3 DNA: TGCAGCGTTGAAGACCTCTTTGAGGACAGTTTCTCCTACAATGAGCAGTTCTTC.

This sequence joins TRBV5-1 and TRBJ2-1; D is perhaps TRBD1 (5 bases). The V gene's germline CDR1 is SGHRS and CDR2 YFSETQ. V was cut by 0 bases and J by 8 bases, with 15 bases left in between. The CDR3 sequence is 15 residues long. CDR3 in amino acids: CASSLDGRAGDEQFF. The CDR3 bases are TGCGCCAGCAGCTTGGATGGCAGGGCTGGGGATGAGCAGTTCTTC.

This clonotype occurred a few times. V is TRBV10-3 and J is TRBJ1-1, with TRBD1 as a possible D gene (6 bases). This CDR3 contains 14 residues. Germline V gives CDR1 ENHRY, CDR2 SYGVKD. The V and J ends lost 10 bases and 1 base respectively, with 16 bases between them. CDR3 nucleotides: TGTGCCACAGGGGTGGGGCCTGCGAACACTGAAGCTTTCTTT. Protein: CATGVGPANTEAFF.

This clonotype was seen more than once but under ten times. The DNA of the CDR3 is TGTGCCAGCGAAAGGGGGGAAGATGAGCAGTTCTTC. Translated, it gives CASERGEDEQFF. V and J are TRBV7-9 and TRBJ2-1, with D perhaps matching TRBD1 or TRBD2 (6 bases each). The CDR3 spans 12 residues. Germline values: CDR1 SEHNR, CDR2 FQNEAQ (reference sequence). Trimming stripped 8 bases from V and 8 bases from J, with 13 bases between.

J is TRBJ2-3 and V is TRBV20-1, with 10 nucleotides matching TRBD2. The ends lost 5 bases at V and 4 bases at J; junction bases unmatched: 9. The CDR3 contains 15 residues. Germline V gene sequence: CDR1 DFQATT, CDR2 SNEGSKA (reference sequence). CDR3 sequence: CSAFDTSGIPDTQYF. The CDR3 nucleotides read TGCAGTGCTTTTGATACTAGCGGGATCCCAGATACGCAGTATTTT.

This clonotype was counted a few times. The rearrangement joins TRBV9 to TRBJ1-4, with TRBD1 matching over 8 bases. The CDR3 has 14 amino acids. Losses at the gene ends were 4 bases for V and 8 bases for J; bases not matched to a gene: 7. The germline V gene encodes CDR1 SGDLS and CDR2 YYNGEE. The CDR3 is CASSPRTGREKLFF. The CDR3 nucleotides read TGTGCCAGCAGCCCTCGGACAGGGCGAGAAAAACTGTTTTTT.

The chain carries TRBV25-1 and TRBJ2-7; D might be TRBD1 or TRBD2, each matching 5 bases. V dropped 10 bases and J dropped 6 bases, with 13 bases sitting between them. This CDR3 is built from 11 residues. Germline V gives CDR1 MGHDK, CDR2 SYGVNS. The CDR3 DNA is TGTGCCACCATGTCGGGGCTCGAGCAGTACTTC. The encoded protein is CATMSGLEQYF.

This clonotype showed up many times. J is TRBJ2-5 and V is TRBV25-1, with a weak D call TRBD2 (5 bases). From germline, CDR1 is MGHDK and CDR2 SYGVNS. Trimming removed 3 bases at V and 4 bases at J, with 12 bases between. The CDR3 extends over 14 amino acids. The CDR3: CASSDLGRGETQYF. DNA for the CDR3: TGTGCCAGCAGTGACCTAGGACGGGGAGAGACCCAGTACTTC.

This clonotype was seen a handful of times. J is TRBJ2-1 and V is TRBV2, with D possibly being TRBD2 (6 bases). Germline loops: CDR1 SNHLY, CDR2 FYNNEI. The V end was cut by 11 bases, the J end by 12 bases, with 23 bases between. The CDR3 runs 13 residues. The CDR3 here is CAASKRAPEGQFF. CDR3 sequence (DNA): TGTGCCGCATCGAAGCGGGCCCCCGAGGGGCAGTTCTTC. Full variable domain (outside the CDR3, taken from reference TRBV2 and TRBJ2-1): EPEVTQTPSHQVTQMGQEVILRCVPISNHLYFYWYRQILGQKVEFLVSFYNNEISEKSEIFDDQFSVERPDGSNFTLKIRSTKLEDSAMYFCAASKRAPEGQFFGPGTRLTVL.

The table lists this clonotype with many counts. The gene calls are TRBV6-5 and TRBJ1-2; the D is unclear. Between the trimmed V and J ends, which lost 0 bases and 0 bases, there was a span of 5 bases. This CDR3 has 14 amino acids. Looked up from germline, CDR1 is MNHEY and CDR2 is SVGAGI. CDR3 sequence: CASSYSRANYGYTF. For the CDR3, the DNA is TGTGCCAGCAGTTACTCGAGGGCTAACTATGGCTACACCTTC.

This clonotype was seen a few times. CDR3 DNA sequence: TGTGCCAGCAGAGGGTACAAGGACGAGCAGTACTTC. It is translated as CASRGYKDEQYF. The V gene is TRBV2, the J gene TRBJ2-7; no reliable D call. V was shortened by 6 bases and J by 5 bases, with 11 bases between the two germline ends. Germline V gene data show CDR1 as SNHLY and CDR2 as FYNNEI. This CDR3 is 12 amino acids long. The full variable domain, its missing parts supplied by reference TRBV2 and TRBJ2-7, is EPEVTQTPSHQVTQMGQEVILRCVPISNHLYFYWYRQILGQKVEFLVSFYNNEISEKSEIFDDQFSVERPDGSNFTLKIRSTKLEDSAMYFCASRGYKDEQYFGPGTRLTVT.

This clonotype has a handful of counts. The V and J genes are TRBV7-9 and TRBJ1-2; D uncertain. CDR3 length: 13 amino acids. Germline CDR1 and CDR2: SEHNR and FQNEAQ (reference sequence). V lost 2 bases and J lost 10, with 14 bases in between. The CDR3 is CASSLYGLEDYTF. The CDR3 DNA sequence: TGTGCCAGCAGCTTATACGGGCTTGAGGACTACACCTTC.

This clonotype was picked up many times. The V gene is TRBV29-1, the J gene TRBJ2-7; a possible D gene is TRBD2 (5 bases). The CDR3 spans 15 residues. Per germline, CDR1 SQVTM and CDR2 ANQGSEA. The ends were cut back, 5 bases at V and 0 bases at J, with 17 bases in the middle. The CDR3 DNA sequence: TGCAGCGTTTCGGCCCGGGTTAGCGACTCCTACGAGCAGTACTTC. This sequence encodes CSVSARVSDSYEQYF.

This clonotype showed up many times. The chain joins TRBV20-1 to TRBJ1-2; unclear D gene. Deletions cut 0 bases from V and 4 bases from J, with 12 bases between. Germline loops: CDR1 DFQATT, CDR2 SNEGSKA (reference sequence). This CDR3 contains 14 residues. The CDR3 coding sequence is TGCAGTGCTAGAGATCGGCGCGGAGCCTATGGCTACACCTTC. Its translation: CSARDRRGAYGYTF.

About this clonotype: A much larger clone lies one base from this, so it may be a read error. V usage is TRBV5-1 and J usage is TRBJ1-4; TRBD1 aligns across 9 bases. CDR3 length equals 13 residues. Germline values: CDR1 SGHRS, CDR2 YFSETQ. The DNA of the CDR3 is TGCGCCGGCAGCTCGGGACAGGGAGGAAAACTGTTTTTT. It codes for CAGSSGQGGKLFF.

The chain links TRBV12-3 or TRBV12-4 to TRBJ2-1; 10 bases fit TRBD2. The V segment lost 4 bases and the J segment 11 bases; nucleotides outside the gene matches: 17. CDR3 length: 17 residues. In nucleotides, the CDR3 is TGTGCCAGCAGTTCGAGATTGCTAGCGGGGGCACTCCATAAGCAGTTCTTC. It codes for CASSSRLLAGALHKQFF.

This clonotype was detected only a few times. The chain joins TRBV12-3 or TRBV12-4 to TRBJ2-1, with 7 bases fitting TRBD2. The V segment lost 8 bases and the J segment 2 bases; nucleotides outside the gene matches: 9. The CDR3 contains 15 residues. The CDR3 DNA sequence: TGTGCCAGCCCTGCGCGGGGGAAAACCTACAATGAGCAGTTCTTC. Residues: CASPARGKTYNEQFF.

This chain uses TRBV28 with TRBJ2-1; TRBD1 agrees at 9 bases. Germline lookup yields CDR1 MDHEN and CDR2 SYDVKM. The CDR3 contains 16 residues. The trim removed 2 bases at V and 7 bases at J, leaving 9 bases unmatched. CDR3 residues: CASSLPRDREKNEQFF. The CDR3 DNA follows: TGTGCCAGCAGTTTACCCCGGGACAGGGAAAAAAATGAGCAGTTCTTC.

This CDR3 is CASSLSWHVLTF. The CDR3 bases are TGTGCCAGCAGCTTATCCTGGCACGTCCTGACTTTC. The genes are TRBV7-2 and TRBJ2-6, with D unclear. Germline V lookup: CDR1 SGHTA, CDR2 FQGNSA. The V and J ends lost 2 bases and 11 bases respectively, with 7 bases between them. This CDR3 region has 12 residues.

This clonotype has a count of ten or more. The J gene is TRBJ2-5, the V gene TRBV10-1; TRBD2 agrees at 13 bases. The CDR3 length is 16 residues. After removal of 8 bases from V and 5 bases from J, the junction contained 11 bases not matched to a gene. Germline-derived CDR1 and CDR2 are WNHNN and SYGVQD (reference sequence). Here the CDR3 reads CASGPGTSGNGETQYF. DNA for the CDR3: TGCGCCAGCGGCCCCGGGACTAGCGGGAATGGGGAGACCCAGTACTTC.

The rearrangement joins TRBV20-1 to TRBJ2-1; possibly TRBD2 for D (6 bases). CDR1 DFQATT and CDR2 SNEGSKA come from the germline V gene (reference sequence). With 3 bases removed from V and 3 bases from J, the gap between germline ends came to 12 bases. This CDR3 spans 14 amino acids. The CDR3 region has the DNA TGCAGTGCTAGCCGGGACTCCAACTACAATGAGCAGTTCTTC. Its protein product is CSASRDSNYNEQFF.

V gene TRBV20-1 combines with J gene TRBJ1-4; D not resolved. The CDR3 loop spans 12 amino acids. Between the trimmed V and J ends, which lost 0 bases and 10 bases, there was a span of 9 bases. Germline V CDR1 and CDR2: DFQATT, SNEGSKA (reference sequence). In nucleotides, the CDR3 is TGCAGTGCTAGAGAAGGCCCGGCAAAACTGTTTTTT. Encoded protein: CSAREGPAKLFF.